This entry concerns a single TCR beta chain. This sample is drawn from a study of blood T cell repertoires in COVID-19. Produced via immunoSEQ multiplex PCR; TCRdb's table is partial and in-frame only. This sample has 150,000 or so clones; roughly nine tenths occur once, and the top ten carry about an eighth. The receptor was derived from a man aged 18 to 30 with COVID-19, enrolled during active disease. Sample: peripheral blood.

The CDR3 loop reads CASSARFSGTGAYEQYF. CDR3 DNA: TGTGCCAGTAGTGCGAGATTTTCCGGGACAGGGGCTTACGAGCAGTACTTC. The V gene is TRBV19, the J gene TRBJ2-7, with 10 bases that match TRBD1. This CDR3 has 17 amino acids. The germline CDR1 and CDR2 sequences are LNHDA and SQIVND (reference sequence). The ends lost 5 bases at V and 4 bases at J; junction bases unmatched: 14.